Listed below are T cell receptor beta chains from one sample, sequenced in a study of blood T cells in healthy people across ages. MiXCR, applied by TCRdb to the 5' RACE reads, yields one record per CDR3 protein. The sample yields more than 700,000 distinct CDR3 sequences, 53% seen once. Sequenced: blood. The receptor set was obtained from a man of 80 years or more in good health. Each CDR3 is given with its conserved first and last residue. D genes are given only for firm matches. A row's size may be missing; if present it is once, few, many or a size class.

j_call clone_size v_call d_call cdr3_aa cdr3_nt
TRBJ1-4 once TRBV4-2 . CASSRASEKLFF TGTGCCAGCAGCCGGGCTAGTGAAAAACTGTTTTTT
TRBJ2-7 . TRBV19 TRBD1 CASSIQNRGKDEQYF TGTGCCAGTAGTATCCAGAACAGGGGGAAGGACGAGCAGTACTTC
TRBJ2-1 few TRBV5-1 . CASSLDQLGGYNEQFF TGCGCCAGCAGCCTTGATCAGCTCGGAGGGTACAATGAGCAGTTCTTC
TRBJ2-5 . TRBV20-1 . CSARDYKGPQETQYF TGCAGTGCTAGGGATTATAAGGGCCCCCAAGAGACCCAGTACTTC
TRBJ2-2 . TRBV12-3/TRBV12-4 TRBD2 CASSSRLAGDLPGELFF TGTGCCAGCAGTTCCAGACTAGCGGGAGACCTTCCCGGGGAGCTGTTTTTT
TRBJ2-7 few TRBV20-1 TRBD1 CSARAYWQGEYEQYF TGCAGTGCTAGAGCGTATTGGCAGGGGGAATACGAGCAGTACTTC
TRBJ2-3 few TRBV5-1 . CASSGVLTDTQYF TGCGCCAGCAGCGGAGTGCTCACAGATACGCAGTATTTT
TRBJ2-1 . TRBV12-3/TRBV12-4 TRBD2 CASRLAGTSSYNEQFF TGTGCCAGCAGACTCGCCGGGACTAGCAGTTACAATGAGCAGTTCTTC
TRBJ2-1 . TRBV12-3/TRBV12-4 . CASSSHGTGNEQFF TGTGCCAGCAGTTCCCACGGGACTGGCAATGAGCAGTTCTTC
TRBJ2-4 . TRBV6-1 TRBD1 CASRAAGGPNIQYF TGTGCCAGCAGGGCCGCAGGGGGCCCAAACATTCAGTACTTC
TRBJ1-5 . TRBV2 TRBD1 CASSPGQTSNQPQHF TGTGCCAGCAGTCCGGGACAGACTAGCAATCAGCCCCAGCATTTT
TRBJ2-1 . TRBV29-1 . CSVEGALGPNEQFF TGCAGCGTTGAAGGGGCCCTAGGTCCCAATGAGCAGTTCTTC
TRBJ2-1 . TRBV7-2 TRBD2 CASSFGLAEGGFYNEQFF TGTGCCAGCAGCTTTGGACTAGCGGAGGGGGGCTTCTACAATGAGCAGTTCTTC
TRBJ2-3 once TRBV9 . CASSVGLNDRTQYF TGTGCCAGCAGCGTCGGCTTAAACGATCGAACGCAGTATTTT
TRBJ2-5 . TRBV15 . CATSRGPAGTARGETQYF TGTGCCACCAGCAGAGGACCCGCCGGGACGGCAAGGGGAGAGACCCAGTACTTC
TRBJ2-1 . TRBV6-2/TRBV6-3 . CASSRDALEQFF TGTGCCAGCAGTAGAGATGCCCTGGAGCAGTTCTTC
TRBJ2-1 . TRBV7-2 TRBD2 CASRLWGRARDHNEQFF TGTGCCAGCAGACTCTGGGGGAGGGCAAGGGATCACAATGAGCAGTTCTTC
TRBJ2-3 few TRBV7-9 . CASSLGSLGVADTQYF TGTGCCAGCAGCTTAGGGTCTCTGGGCGTCGCAGATACGCAGTATTTT
TRBJ1-1 . TRBV6-1 . CARGTEAFF TGTGCCAGGGGCACTGAAGCTTTCTTT
TRBJ2-3 few TRBV12-3/TRBV12-4 . CASSPGAAASTDTQYF TGTGCCAGCAGCCCCGGAGCGGCAGCCAGCACAGATACGCAGTATTTT
TRBJ2-7 . TRBV20-1 . CSARRQVNSYEQYF TGCAGTGCTAGACGACAGGTCAACTCCTACGAGCAGTACTTC
TRBJ1-2 . TRBV20-1 TRBD1 CSARGTGGSDGYTF TGCAGTGCGAGAGGGACAGGGGGAAGTGATGGCTACACCTTC
TRBJ2-1 few TRBV5-1 . CASSLSRTGGREQFF TGCGCCAGCAGCTTGTCGCGGACCGGGGGCCGTGAGCAGTTCTTC
TRBJ2-7 once TRBV3-1 TRBD2 CASRLTSGGYEQYF TGTGCCAGCAGACTTACTAGCGGGGGATACGAGCAGTACTTC
TRBJ2-7 . TRBV20-1 TRBD2 CSAIVPGGNSYEQYF TGCAGTGCTATAGTTCCGGGAGGGAACTCCTACGAGCAGTACTTC
TRBJ2-1 . TRBV6-1 TRBD2 CASSSLADWGNEQFF TGTGCCAGCAGTTCTCTAGCGGACTGGGGGAATGAGCAGTTCTTC
TRBJ2-1 . TRBV4-1 TRBD1 CASSQATRDRVAVETQFF TGCGCCAGCAGCCAAGCAACCCGGGACAGGGTGGCCGTCGAGACCCAGTTCTTC
TRBJ2-7 . TRBV15 TRBD2 CATNFRGRGYEQYF TGTGCCACCAATTTTCGCGGGAGAGGGTACGAGCAGTACTTC
TRBJ1-6 . TRBV27 . CASSITGSDSPLHF TGTGCCAGCAGCATCACAGGGTCTGATTCACCCCTCCACTTT
TRBJ2-7 . TRBV28 . CATKLPMGDVRYEQYF TGTGCCACCAAACTCCCGATGGGGGACGTGCGATACGAGCAGTACTTC
TRBJ2-7 . TRBV27 . CASSLNGETYEQYF TGTGCCAGCAGTTTAAACGGAGAAACCTACGAGCAGTACTTC
TRBJ2-7 . TRBV10-3 . CAISGNPGGGSYEQYF TGTGCCATCAGTGGGAACCCAGGGGGAGGCTCCTACGAGCAGTACTTC
TRBJ2-5 few TRBV7-2 . CASNPGGRQETQYF TGTGCCAGCAACCCTGGGGGTAGGCAAGAGACCCAGTACTTC
TRBJ2-3 . TRBV6-1 . CASRLWTDTQYF TGTGCCAGCAGGTTATGGACAGATACGCAGTATTTT
TRBJ2-4 few TRBV20-1 TRBD2 CSAALTAGGNIQYF TGCAGTGCCGCCTTAACGGCGGGAGGGAACATTCAGTACTTC
TRBJ2-7 once TRBV5-1 TRBD1 CASSQNRGAYEQNF TGCGCCAGCAGCCAAAACAGGGGGGCCTACGAGCAGAACTTC
TRBJ1-2 . TRBV2 TRBD1 CASRGDRVSGYTF TGTGCCAGCAGGGGGGACAGGGTTAGCGGCTACACCTTC
TRBJ2-4 . TRBV15 . CATSRELPSRGALAKNIQYF TGTGCCACCAGCAGAGAACTGCCCAGTAGGGGAGCCTTAGCCAAAAACATTCAGTACTTC
TRBJ2-5 . TRBV3-1 . CASSQEGTSDQETQYF TGTGCCAGCAGCCAAGAGGGGACGTCGGACCAAGAGACCCAGTACTTC
TRBJ2-7 . TRBV6-2/TRBV6-3 . CASSPFSYYEQYF TGTGCCAGCAGTCCTTTCTCTTACTACGAGCAGTACTTC
TRBJ2-7 . TRBV29-1 TRBD2 CSVIRGSVSDEQYF TGCAGCGTTATTCGCGGGAGTGTGTCCGATGAGCAGTACTTC
TRBJ1-2 once TRBV9 . CASGNGRNYGYTF TGTGCCAGCGGTAACGGGCGTAACTATGGCTACACCTTC
TRBJ1-6 . TRBV5-5 . CATQAGINSPLHF TGTGCCACCCAGGCCGGGATAAATTCACCCCTCCACTTT